This T cell receptor (beta chain) is from a study of T cell responses to AZD1222 COVID-19 vaccine. Study observations and caveats: Two AZD1222 doses significantly raised spike-specific TCR breadth and depth over controls. Every sample of the repertoires postdated the peak T cell response.

CDR1 is SGDLS, CDR2 YYNGEE, per germline. J gave up 2 bases and V 3 bases, and 10 bases lay outside the gene matches. The CDR3 contains 17 residues. Generated by immunoSEQ multiplex PCR, the TCRdb table keeps only in-frame clones and is missing some. The data hold under 150,000 clones, with approximately 92% observed a single time. Turning to this clone: The antigen remains unidentified.

The TCR comes from an adult in good health. Sequenced here: peripheral blood, sampled on day 0 of AZD1222 vaccination. V usage is TRBV9 and J usage is TRBJ2-2; 7 bases fit TRBD2. CDR3 in amino acids: CASSAGTNYLNTGELFF. Here the CDR3 DNA reads TGTGCCAGCAGCGCCGGGACTAATTACTTAAACACCGGGGAGCTGTTTTTT.